The 5 T cell receptor beta chains reported below all come from one sample, sequenced in a study of T cells in Graves' hyperthyroidism and ophthalmopathy. Regions amplified from RNA transcripts were the TCR beta CDR3 regions. An initial round of RT-PCR targeting the TCR CDR3 relied on the HTBI primer set. MiXCR, run by TCRdb on the multiplex PCR reads, gives a single entry per CDR3 protein. The table has a few hundred thousand distinct CDR3 sequences, approximately 15% seen once. Sequenced sample: blood. The source of these receptors is a woman aged 30 to 39 with Graves' ophthalmopathy.

The V gene is TRBV4-2, the J gene TRBJ1-2; D unclear. The V gene lost 0 bases and the J gene lost 4 bases, with 21 bases spanning the gap. The V gene's germline CDR1 is LGHNA and CDR2 YNFKEQ. CDR3 length: 18 residues. CDR3 in DNA: TGTGCCAGCAGCCAAGACTTTTTTTTCGGCGACGGAGGCTATGGCTACACCTTC. It specifies CASSQDFFFGDGGYGYTF.

This clonotype has at least ten counts. At one boundary the junction diverges from the germline segment, which might be a read error. The rearrangement joins TRBV5-1 to TRBJ2-5; TRBD1 matches 7 bases. Germline CDR1 is SGHRS and CDR2 is YFSETQ. This CDR3 comprises 13 residues. The CDR3 coding sequence is TGTGCCAGCAGCTTAGGGACAGAAGAGACCCAGTACTTC. Translation gives CASSLGTEETQYF.

This clonotype turned up a few times. The chain links TRBV10-3 to TRBJ1-2; D remains ambiguous. The V end was cut by 3 bases, the J end by 6 bases, with 23 bases between. This CDR3 spans 17 amino acids. Germline values: CDR1 ENHRY, CDR2 SYGVKD. This chain's CDR3 is CAISEGWERVSPNGYTF. CDR3 bases: TGTGCCATCAGTGAAGGGTGGGAAAGGGTCTCCCCCAATGGCTACACCTTC.

This clonotype was recorded once. A read error may explain this, as a much larger clone is one base away. Since the CDR3 does not end with the conserved phenylalanine or tryptophan, this likely comes from a read error. This chain uses TRBV7-8 with TRBJ2-1; no clear D. This CDR3 has 14 amino acids. Trimming shortened V by 2 bases and J by 0 bases, and 5 bases separated the two germline ends. Germline CDR1 is SGHVS and CDR2 is FQNEAQ. The CDR3 DNA reads as TGTGCCAGCAGCTTACCTAACTCCTACAATGAGCAGTTCTCC. It is translated as CASSLPNSYNEQFS.

This clonotype was recorded many times. The chain links TRBV20-1 to TRBJ1-6, with a possible D match to TRBD1 (5 bases). The germline V gene has CDR1 DFQATT and CDR2 SNEGSKA (reference sequence). Trimming took off 1 base at V and 3 bases at J, with 10 bases between the two ends. The CDR3 spans 15 residues. The CDR3 is CSARGRDLYNSPLHF. CDR3 DNA sequence: TGCAGTGCTAGAGGCAGGGACCTCTATAATTCACCCCTCCACTTT.